This T cell receptor beta chain emerged from a study of T cells in Graves' hyperthyroidism and ophthalmopathy. A roughly 10 ml volume of fresh peripheral blood provided the PBMCs. This CDR3 region has 19 residues. Deletions cut 2 bases from V and 0 bases from J, with 17 bases between. Germline loops: CDR1 MNHNS, CDR2 SASEGT. Study results and limitations: Ophthalmopathy could be told apart from stable hyperthyroidism with a 13 V-J model.

Amplified TCR beta CDR3 regions came from RNA transcripts. Researchers ran a first-round RT-PCR on the TCR CDR3 using the HTBI primer set. TCRdb redid the calling of the multiplex PCR reads with MiXCR, one entry per CDR3 protein. The sample has around 350,000 distinct CDR3 sequences, approximately 13% seen once. As to this clonotype: What it binds is unknown.

This chain uses TRBV6-1 with TRBJ1-6; D is perhaps TRBD1 (5 bases). Sequenced input: blood. The sequence was obtained from a woman in her late teens or twenties with Graves' hyperthyroidism. The CDR3 nucleotides are TGTGCCAGCAGTGAACTGCTAAGGGGTTTTAGCTCCTATAATTCACCCCTCCACTTT. This translates into CASSELLRGFSSYNSPLHF.